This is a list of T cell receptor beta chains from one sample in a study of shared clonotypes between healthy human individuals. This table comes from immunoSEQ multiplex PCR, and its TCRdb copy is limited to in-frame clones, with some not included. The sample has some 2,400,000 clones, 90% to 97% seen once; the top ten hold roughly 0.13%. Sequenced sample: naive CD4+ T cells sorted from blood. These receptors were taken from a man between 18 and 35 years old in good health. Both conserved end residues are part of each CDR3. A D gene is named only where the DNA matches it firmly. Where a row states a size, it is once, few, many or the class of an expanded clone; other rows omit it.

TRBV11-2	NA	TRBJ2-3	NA	TGTGCCAGCAGCGCATCGCATTCTACGCAGTATTTT	CASSASHSTQYF
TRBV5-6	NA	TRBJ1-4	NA	TGTGCCAGCAGCCCACTTGGCCGGGGGGCTAATGAAAAACTGTTTTTT	CASSPLGRGANEKLFF
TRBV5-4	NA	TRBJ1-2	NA	TGTGCCAGCAGCTCCCGTATTCTTCAGGGCTACACCTTC	CASSSRILQGYTF
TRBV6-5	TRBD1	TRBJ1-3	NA	TGTGCCAGCAGTACGACAGGGACCGGAAACACCATATATTTT	CASSTTGTGNTIYF
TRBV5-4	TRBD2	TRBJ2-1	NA	TGTGCCAGCAGCTTACCGGCTAGCGGGAGGAATGAGCAGTTCTTC	CASSLPASGRNEQFF
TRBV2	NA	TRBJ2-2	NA	TGTGCCAGCAGGATAGCGGTAGGGGACACCGGGGAGCCGTTTTTT	CASRIAVGDTGEPFF
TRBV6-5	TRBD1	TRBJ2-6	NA	TGTGCCAGCAGGACAGGGGAGGTTGGGGCCAACGTCCTGACTTTC	CASRTGEVGANVLTF
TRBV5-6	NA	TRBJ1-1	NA	TGTGCCAGCAGCTCTAAAGGGGGGGTAAACACTGAAGCTTTCTTT	CASSSKGGVNTEAFF
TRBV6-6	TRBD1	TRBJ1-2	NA	TGTGCCAGCAGTTTTCGGACAGGGGGCAACTATGGCTACACCTTC	CASSFRTGGNYGYTF
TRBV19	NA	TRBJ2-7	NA	TGTGCCAGTAGTAAATCGGGCAGGGGAAGATACGAGCAGTACTTC	CASSKSGRGRYEQYF
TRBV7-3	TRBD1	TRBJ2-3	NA	TGTGCCAGCAGCTTAGGACAGGGGACAGATACGCAGTATTTT	CASSLGQGTDTQYF
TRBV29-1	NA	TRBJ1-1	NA	TGCAGCGGTCTCGAGGTCGCTGAAGCTTTCTTT	CSGLEVAEAFF
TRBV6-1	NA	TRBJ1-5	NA	TGTGCCAGCAGTGTGGAAACGTTCCGTCAGCCCCAGCATTTT	CASSVETFRQPQHF
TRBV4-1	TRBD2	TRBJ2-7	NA	TGCGCCAGCAGCCAGCCAGCGGGGGGGTACGAGCAGTACTTC	CASSQPAGGYEQYF
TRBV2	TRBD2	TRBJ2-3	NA	TGTGCCAGCAGATCCGGACTAGCGGTCACAGATACGCAGTATTTT	CASRSGLAVTDTQYF
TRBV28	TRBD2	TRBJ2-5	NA	TGTGCCAGCAGTTTAACTAGCGGGGTTGAGACCCAGTACTTC	CASSLTSGVETQYF
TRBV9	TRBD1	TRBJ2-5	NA	TGTGCCAGCAGCTCCAAAACCCCGACAGGGGTAGAGACCCAGTACTTC	CASSSKTPTGVETQYF
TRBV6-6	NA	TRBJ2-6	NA	TGTGCCAGCAGTTTATGGGGGGCCGGGGCCAACGTCCTGACTTTC	CASSLWGAGANVLTF
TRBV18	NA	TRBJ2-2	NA	TGTGCCAGCTCACTGGAGCGTAACACCGGGGAGCTGTTTTTT	CASSLERNTGELFF
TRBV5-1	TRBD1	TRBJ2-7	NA	TGCGCCAGCAGCTTACCGGGACAGAGCTACGAGCAGTACTTC	CASSLPGQSYEQYF
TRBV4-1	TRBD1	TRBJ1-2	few	TGCGCCAGCAGCCGCGACAGGGGTGACTATGGCTACACCTTC	CASSRDRGDYGYTF
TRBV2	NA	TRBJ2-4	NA	TGTGCCAGCAGTGTAGCTACCCCAGCCAAAAACATTCAGTACTTC	CASSVATPAKNIQYF
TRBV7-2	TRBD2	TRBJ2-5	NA	TGTGCCAGCAGCTTAGAAAGGTCGGCGGGACTAGCGGGAGTAGAGACCCAGTACTTC	CASSLERSAGLAGVETQYF
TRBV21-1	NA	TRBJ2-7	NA	TGTGCCAGCAGCCTCCCCCCCAGGACAGGGGGCGGCCGGACTCTCTACGAGCAGTACTTC	CASSLPPRTGGGRTLYEQYF
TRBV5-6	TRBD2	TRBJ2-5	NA	TGTGCCAGCAGCTACACGACTAGCGGGGGGACAGAGACCCAGTACTTC	CASSYTTSGGTETQYF
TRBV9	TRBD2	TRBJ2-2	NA	TGTGCCAGCAGCGTAGCGTACCTAGCGGGAGCCCTCGGGGCCGGGGAGCTGTTTTTT	CASSVAYLAGALGAGELFF
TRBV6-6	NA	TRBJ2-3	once	TGTGCCAGCAGTTCCCAGACAGATACGCAGTATTTT	CASSSQTDTQYF
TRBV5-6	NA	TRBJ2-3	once	TGTGCCAGCAGCTTAGGGGCGGCAAGCACAGATACGCAGTATTTT	CASSLGAASTDTQYF
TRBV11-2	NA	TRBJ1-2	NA	TGTGCCAGCAGCCCCGACCTATCCTATGGCTACACCTTC	CASSPDLSYGYTF
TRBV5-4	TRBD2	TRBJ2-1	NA	TGTGCCAGCAGCTTGGGGACTAGCTCCTACAATGAGCAGTTCTTC	CASSLGTSSYNEQFF
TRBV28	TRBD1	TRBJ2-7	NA	TGTGCCAGCAGTTCCAGACCGGGACAGAGTAGCTCCTACGAGCAGTACTTC	CASSSRPGQSSSYEQYF
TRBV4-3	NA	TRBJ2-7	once	TGCGCCAGCAGCCAAGAGGCGTCCGCCCACCTATACGAGCAGTACTTC	CASSQEASAHLYEQYF
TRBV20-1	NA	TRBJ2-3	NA	TGCAGTGCTCAGCTCTCAGATACGCAGTATTTT	CSAQLSDTQYF
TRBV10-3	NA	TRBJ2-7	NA	TGTGCCATCAGTGGGACTTCCGTCTACGAGCAGTACTTC	CAISGTSVYEQYF
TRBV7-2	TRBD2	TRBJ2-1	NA	TGTGCCAGCAGCAAGGGACTAGCGGGAGGAATGGATGAGCAGTTCTTC	CASSKGLAGGMDEQFF
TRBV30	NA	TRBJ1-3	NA	TGTGCCGCCCAGACCCAGGGGACTAGCGGAAACACCATATATTTT	CAAQTQGTSGNTIYF
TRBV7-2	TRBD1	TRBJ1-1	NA	TGTGCCAGCAGCTCCGGACAGGGAAACACTGAAGCTTTCTTT	CASSSGQGNTEAFF
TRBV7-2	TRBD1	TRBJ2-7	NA	TGTGCCAGCAGCGTACAAAAGGGACAGACCTACGAGCAGTACTTC	CASSVQKGQTYEQYF
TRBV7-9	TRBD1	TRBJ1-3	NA	TGTGCCAGCAGCTTGGGTCGGACAGGGAGCTCTGGAAACACCATATATTTT	CASSLGRTGSSGNTIYF
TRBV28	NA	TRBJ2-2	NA	TGTGCCAGCAGTTCTCACCCCCGCCGCAGGGCGTACGGGGAGCTGTTTTTT	CASSSHPRRRAYGELFF
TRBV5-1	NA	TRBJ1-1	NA	TGCGCCAGCAGCTTTGGGGAGAACACTGAAGCTTTCTTT	CASSFGENTEAFF
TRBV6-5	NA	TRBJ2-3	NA	TGTGCCAGCAGTTACGGACCCCCTAGCACAGATACGCAGTATTTT	CASSYGPPSTDTQYF
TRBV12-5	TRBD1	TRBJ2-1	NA	TGTGCTAGTGGTTTGGTACTCGGGACAGGATTCTACAATGAGCAGTTCTTC	CASGLVLGTGFYNEQFF
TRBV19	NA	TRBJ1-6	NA	TGTGCCAGTAGTATCACGGGAGCGGGTAATTCACCCCTCCACTTT	CASSITGAGNSPLHF
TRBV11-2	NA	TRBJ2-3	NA	TGTGCCAGCAGCTTTGCTAGGACAGATACGCAGTATTTT	CASSFARTDTQYF
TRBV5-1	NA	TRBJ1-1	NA	TGCGCCAGCAGCTCGCGAGAAGGCAGCGATGGGACTGAAGCTTTCTTT	CASSSREGSDGTEAFF
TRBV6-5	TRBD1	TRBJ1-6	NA	TGTGCCAGCAGTTATTCAGGGGGATATAATTCACCCCTCCACTTT	CASSYSGGYNSPLHF
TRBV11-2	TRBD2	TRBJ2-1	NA	TGTGCCAGCAGCTTAGCGGGAGGGCCGTTCGATGAGCAGTTCTTC	CASSLAGGPFDEQFF
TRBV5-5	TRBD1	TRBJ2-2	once	TGTGCCAGCAGCTTGGTACAGGGGGCGTACGGGGAGCTGTTTTTT	CASSLVQGAYGELFF
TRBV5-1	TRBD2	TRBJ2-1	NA	TGCGCCAGCTTAGCTAGCGGCTACAATGAGCAGTTCTTC	CASLASGYNEQFF